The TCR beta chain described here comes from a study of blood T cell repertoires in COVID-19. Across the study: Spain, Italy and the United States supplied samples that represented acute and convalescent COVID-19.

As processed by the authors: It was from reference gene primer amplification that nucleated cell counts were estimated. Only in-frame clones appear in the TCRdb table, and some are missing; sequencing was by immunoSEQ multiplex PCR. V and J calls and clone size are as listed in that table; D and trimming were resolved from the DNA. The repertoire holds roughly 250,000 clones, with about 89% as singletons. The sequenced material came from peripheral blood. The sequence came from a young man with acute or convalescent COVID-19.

CDR3 sequence (DNA): TGTGCCAGCAGACAAGGACAGGGCTACGAGCAGTACTTC. Translation gives CASRQGQGYEQYF. The rearrangement joins TRBV12-3 or TRBV12-4 to TRBJ2-7, with 8 bases matching TRBD1. The CDR3 runs 13 residues. With 6 bases clipped from V and 3 bases from J, the junction kept 4 bases outside the gene matches.